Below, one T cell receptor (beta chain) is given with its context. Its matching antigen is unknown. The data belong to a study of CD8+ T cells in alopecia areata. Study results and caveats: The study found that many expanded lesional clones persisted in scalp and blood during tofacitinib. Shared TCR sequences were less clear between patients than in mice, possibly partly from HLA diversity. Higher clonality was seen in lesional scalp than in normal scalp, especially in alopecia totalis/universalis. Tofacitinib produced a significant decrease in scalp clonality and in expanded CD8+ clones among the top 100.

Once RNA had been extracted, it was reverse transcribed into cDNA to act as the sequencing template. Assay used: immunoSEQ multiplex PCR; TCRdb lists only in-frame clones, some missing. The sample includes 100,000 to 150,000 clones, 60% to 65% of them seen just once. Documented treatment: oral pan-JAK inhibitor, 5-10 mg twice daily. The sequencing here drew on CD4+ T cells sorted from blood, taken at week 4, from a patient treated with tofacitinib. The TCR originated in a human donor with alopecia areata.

The CDR3, as DNA: TGTGCCAGCAGTGAGGCCCCTACGTCGGAGACCCAGTACTTC. Amino acid sequence: CASSEAPTSETQYF. This sequence joins TRBV25-1 and TRBJ2-5; D unclear. This CDR3 has 14 residues. The germline gives CDR1 MGHDK, CDR2 SYGVNS. Trimming removed 3 bases at V and 5 bases at J, with 13 bases between.